The 12 T cell receptor beta chains presented below share a single source sample, sequenced in a study of blood T cells in healthy people across ages (dated by TCRdb to between 2014 and 2017). Receptor amplification or capture employed 5' RACE. Sequencing was carried out with an Illumina HiSeq 2500. A second 7 to 11 cycle PCR used a sample-barcoded 5' primer and a J-beta primer mix. TCRdb redid the processing of the public reads, applying fastp at Q25 and MiXCR, and retained in-frame beta chains. CDR3 protein sequences are deduplicated, and each keeps its most common genes and DNA. This sample gives around 870,000 distinct CDR3 sequences in total; under 35% of them show up just once. The ten most abundant clones make up about 18% of the sample. Source material: blood. These TCRs come from an elderly woman in good health.

The rearrangement links TRBV6-2 or TRBV6-3 to TRBJ2-3; D unresolved. The CDR3 covers 17 residues. Germline assignment: CDR1 MNHEY and CDR2 SVGEGT. V gave up 0 bases and J gave up 4 bases, with 17 bases separating them. CDR3 amino acids: CASSYSQARKVSDTQYF. The CDR3 nucleotides read TGTGCCAGCAGTTACTCCCAAGCAAGGAAAGTCTCAGATACGCAGTATTTT.

This clonotype was counted ten times or more. J is TRBJ2-3 and V is TRBV4-3, with 11 bases fitting TRBD2. J was trimmed by 4 bases and V by 4 bases; bases with no gene match: 7. This CDR3 contains 16 residues. Germline-derived CDR1 and CDR2 are LGHNA and YSLEER. The CDR3 DNA sequence: TGCGCCAGCAGCCGCACCGGGACTAGCGGTGCAGATACGCAGTATTTT. This gives the protein CASSRTGTSGADTQYF.

This clonotype has a count of ten or more. The rearrangement uses TRBV20-1 and TRBJ1-2; TRBD1 agrees at 7 bases. J lost 4 bases, V lost 3 bases, and 8 bases had no gene match. The CDR3 totals 14 residues. The germline V gene has CDR1 DFQATT and CDR2 SNEGSKA (reference sequence). CDR3: CSASPRDRAYGYTF. The CDR3 DNA follows: TGCAGTGCTAGCCCCCGAGACAGGGCCTATGGCTACACCTTC.

This clonotype occurred many times. The CDR3 loop is CASSKDGGSYEQYF. The CDR3 DNA sequence: TGCGCCAGCAGCAAGGACGGGGGCTCCTACGAGCAGTACTTC. J is TRBJ2-7 and V is TRBV5-1; maybe TRBD2 (6 bases). Trimming pared 4 bases from V and 0 bases from J, leaving 11 bases between. Germline V gene data show CDR1 as SGHRS and CDR2 as YFSETQ. This CDR3 is 14 amino acids long.

Comments on this clonotype: One base away lies a much larger clone, so this may be a sequencing read error. The chain has TRBV11-2 and TRBJ2-3; D possibly corresponds to TRBD1 (5 bases). The CDR3 is made up of 15 amino acids. From germline, CDR1 is SGHAT and CDR2 FQNNGV. CDR3 loop: CTSSAKGPSTDTQYF. CDR3 nucleotide sequence: TGTACCAGCAGCGCCAAGGGGCCTAGCACAGATACGCAGTATTTT.

The table lists this clonotype with a few counts. The gene calls are TRBV5-1 and TRBJ2-1, with D possibly being TRBD1 (7 bases). Germline assignment: CDR1 SGHRS and CDR2 YFSETQ. The CDR3 loop spans 15 amino acids. V lost 4 bases to trimming and J lost 3 bases, with 14 bases between them. CDR3 DNA sequence: TGCGCCAGCAGCACGCAGGGGGAGGACTACAATGAGCAGTTCTTC. Translated: CASSTQGEDYNEQFF.

The chain carries TRBV2 and TRBJ2-5, with a possible D match to TRBD1 (5 bases). V lost 8 bases to trimming and J lost 3 bases, with 13 bases between them. The germline gives CDR1 SNHLY, CDR2 FYNNEI. This CDR3 has 13 amino acids. DNA for the CDR3: TGTGCCAGCCACCCTGGGGCAGAAGAGACCCAGTACTTC. Its translation is CASHPGAEETQYF.

The table lists this clonotype with many counts. The chain is built from TRBV4-3 and TRBJ2-5, with unresolved D. The CDR3 has 13 amino acids. Germline CDR1 reads LGHNA; CDR2 reads YSLEER. Trimming removed 0 bases from V and 10 bases from J, with 12 bases in between. The CDR3 DNA reads TGCGCCAGCAGCCAAGAGTGGACCCATCGCCAGTACTTC. This sequence encodes CASSQEWTHRQYF.

A word on this clonotype: Germline and junction disagree at one end, which may indicate a read error. This chain connects TRBV2 to TRBJ2-2; TRBD2 is a possible D gene (5 bases). CDR1 and CDR2 (germline): SNHLY, FYNNEI. The CDR3 totals 14 residues. The CDR3 sequence is CASSGRRSTGERFF. CDR3 DNA: TGTGCCAGCAGTGGACGGAGGTCCACCGGGGAGCGGTTTTTT. The full variable domain, its missing parts supplied by reference TRBV2 and TRBJ2-2, is EPEVTQTPSHQVTQMGQEVILRCVPISNHLYFYWYRQILGQKVEFLVSFYNNEISEKSEIFDDQFSVERPDGSNFTLKIRSTKLEDSAMYFCASSGRRSTGERFFGEGSRLTVL.

This clonotype was observed at least ten times. This sequence joins TRBV10-3 and TRBJ2-3; no definite D call. V lost 3 bases, J lost 3 bases, and 16 bases lay in between. Germline CDR1 is ENHRY and CDR2 is SYGVKD. CDR3 length: 16 residues. In nucleotides, the CDR3 is TGTGCCATCAGTGAAAGGCTGTCTAGTAGTACAGATACGCAGTATTTT. Translating it yields CAISERLSSSTDTQYF.

The chain couples TRBV18 to TRBJ2-7; D may match TRBD1 or TRBD2 (5 bases each). This CDR3 comprises 13 residues. Germline assignment: CDR1 KGHSH and CDR2 LQKENI. Trimming shortened V by 3 bases and J by 3 bases, and 9 bases separated the two germline ends. The CDR3 DNA follows: TGTGCCAGCTCACCGGGACGAATCTACGAGCAGTACTTC. It yields the protein CASSPGRIYEQYF.

This clonotype was observed at least ten times. The CDR3 DNA reads TGTGCCAGCAGGATAGGGGGACAGGGAGAAAAAAGTGGCTACACCTTC. It is translated as CASRIGGQGEKSGYTF. V and J are TRBV6-5 and TRBJ1-2; 9 positions match TRBD1. This CDR3 region has 16 residues. Trimming took 6 bases from V and 7 from J; bases not matched to a gene: 15. Looked up from germline, CDR1 is MNHEY and CDR2 is SVGAGI.